Listed here are 19 T cell receptor beta chains from one sample, sequenced in a study of blood T cell repertoires in COVID-19. Clones were read by immunoSEQ multiplex PCR, and TCRdb kept only the in-frame ones, dropping some. The table lists about 380,000 clones, less than 85% of them singletons. Sequencing input: peripheral blood. Every receptor here comes from a woman aged 18-29 years with acute or convalescent COVID-19.

The genes are TRBV28 and TRBJ2-7; unclear D gene. Germline CDR1 is MDHEN and CDR2 is SYDVKM. V was cut by 6 bases and J by 3 bases, with 9 bases left in between. The CDR3 runs to 12 residues. DNA for the CDR3: TGTGCCAGCAGGGCCAGAAACTACGAGCAGTACTTC. It specifies CASRARNYEQYF.

CDR3 nucleotide sequence: TGTGCCAGTAGTAGGGGAGGGACAGGGGCTGATGAAAAACTGTTTTTT. This sequence encodes CASSRGGTGADEKLFF. The chain joins TRBV19 to TRBJ1-4; 10 nucleotides match TRBD1. The V gene end was trimmed by 4 bases and the J gene end by 6 bases; junction bases not matched to a gene: 8. The CDR3 spans 16 residues. Per the germline V gene, CDR1 is LNHDA and CDR2 is SQIVND (reference sequence).

This chain connects TRBV7-9 to TRBJ2-1; TRBD2 agrees at 8 bases. Germline V gives CDR1 SEHNR, CDR2 FQNEAQ (reference sequence). The CDR3 sequence is 12 residues long. Losses at the gene ends were 5 bases for V and 15 bases for J; bases not matched to a gene: 9. The CDR3 loop is CASSALGLVPFF. The CDR3 DNA reads TGTGCCAGCAGCGCATTGGGACTAGTACCGTTCTTC.

The J gene is TRBJ2-7, the V gene TRBV6-5; maybe TRBD1 (5 bases). CDR1 MNHEY and CDR2 SVGAGI come from the germline V gene. The CDR3 extends over 13 amino acids. The ends were cut back, 6 bases at V and 2 bases at J, with 11 bases in the middle. The chain's CDR3 is CASRPRVTYEQYF. The DNA of the CDR3 is TGTGCCAGCAGACCCAGGGTTACCTACGAGCAGTACTTC.

V gene TRBV7-2 combines with J gene TRBJ2-3; D is possibly TRBD1 (6 bases). CDR1 and CDR2 from the germline V gene are SGHTA and FQGNSA. Trimming shortened V by 3 bases and J by 0 bases, and 16 bases separated the two germline ends. The CDR3 is made up of 17 amino acids. The chain's CDR3 is CASSFLVLTGSTDTQYF. DNA for the CDR3: TGTGCCAGCAGCTTTTTGGTCCTTACAGGGAGCACAGATACGCAGTATTTT.

The genes are TRBV24-1 and TRBJ2-1, with D perhaps TRBD1 (6 bases). The V end lost 4 bases, the J end lost 1 base, and 16 bases lay between the germline ends. The CDR3 is 17 residues long. Germline V CDR1 and CDR2: KGHDR, SFDVKD. CDR3: CATSDRPDSTSYNEQFF. CDR3 sequence (DNA): TGTGCCACCAGTGACCGCCCGGACAGTACGTCCTACAATGAGCAGTTCTTC.

The V gene is TRBV5-7, the J gene TRBJ2-7, with 9 bases identical to TRBD1. TRBV5-7 is identified as an open reading frame with a role that is uncertain. The V and J ends lost 6 bases and 3 bases, in that order; junction bases with no gene match: 7. There are 14 residues in the CDR3. CDR3 region: CASTLQGAYYEQYF. The CDR3 bases are TGTGCCAGCACCTTACAGGGGGCATACTACGAGCAGTACTTC.

This chain links TRBV6-5 with TRBJ1-4; 9 bases are a match to TRBD1. The trim removed 4 bases at V and 8 bases at J, leaving 8 bases unmatched. This CDR3 is 15 amino acids long. The germline V gene encodes CDR1 MNHEY and CDR2 SVGAGI. As DNA, the CDR3 is TGTGCCAGCAGTTCCCCGGGACAGGGAAGGGAAAAACTGTTTTTT. The encoded protein is CASSSPGQGREKLFF.

The chain recombines TRBV28 with TRBJ1-1; D ambiguous. This CDR3 is 13 amino acids long. Germline V gene data show CDR1 as MDHEN and CDR2 as SYDVKM. V was clipped by 7 bases and J by 1 base, with 10 bases between them. The CDR3 bases are TGTGCCAGCACCTCTGACAAGAACACTGAAGCTTTCTTT. Amino acids: CASTSDKNTEAFF. Looking up the rest from reference TRBV28 and TRBJ1-1 gives the full variable domain: DVKVTQSSRYLVKRTGEKVFLECVQDMDHENMFWYRQDPGLGLRLIYFSYDVKMKEKGDIPEGYSVSREKKERFSLILESASTNQTSMYLCASTSDKNTEAFFGQGTRLTVV.

The gene calls are TRBV6-5 and TRBJ1-3; D is ambiguous. Germline V CDR1 and CDR2: MNHEY, SVGAGI. There are 14 residues in the CDR3. With 2 bases removed from V and 3 bases from J, the gap between germline ends came to 8 bases. CDR3 nucleotide sequence: TGTGCCAGCAGTTACGGGCAGGTTGGAAACACCATATATTTT. Its translation is CASSYGQVGNTIYF.

The genes are TRBV7-2 and TRBJ1-5, with D unresolved. Germline V lookup: CDR1 SGHTA, CDR2 FQGNSA. The CDR3 spans 13 residues. Deletions cut 1 base from V and 6 bases from J, with 7 bases between. The CDR3 reads CASSLEVAQPQHF. The CDR3 coding sequence is TGTGCCAGCAGCTTAGAAGTGGCTCAGCCCCAGCATTTT.

This clone was detected once. This rearrangement joins TRBV6-4 to TRBJ1-1; D unclear. From germline, CDR1 is MRHNA and CDR2 SNTAGT. V lost 0 bases and J 4 bases, leaving 9 bases between the germline ends. The CDR3 runs to 14 residues. CDR3 nucleotide sequence: TGTGCCAGCAGTGACTCTGGTGAGGCCACTGAAGCTTTCTTT. This sequence encodes CASSDSGEATEAFF.

The chain employs TRBV9 and TRBJ2-1; D possibly corresponds to TRBD2 (5 bases). The V gene lost 2 bases and the J gene lost 2 bases, with 14 bases spanning the gap. The CDR3 is 16 amino acids. Germline-derived CDR1 and CDR2 are SGDLS and YYNGEE. The CDR3 DNA is TGTGCCAGCAGCGTCTCCGGAGGCGGGCCCTACAATGAGCAGTTCTTC. As protein: CASSVSGGGPYNEQFF. The variable domain in full, completed from reference TRBV9 and TRBJ2-1, reads DSGVTQTPKHLITATGQRVTLRCSPRSGDLSVYWYQQSLDQGLQFLIQYYNGEERAKGNILERFSAQQFPDLHSELNLSSLELGDSALYFCASSVSGGGPYNEQFFGPGTRLTVL.

The chain is built from TRBV2 and TRBJ1-2; 8 nucleotides agree with TRBD1. Germline CDR1 SNHLY, CDR2 FYNNEI. J lost 8 bases, V lost 5 bases, and 10 bases had no gene match. The CDR3 runs 14 residues. CDR3 amino acids: CASSQDRVLYGYTF. As DNA, the CDR3 is TGTGCCAGCAGTCAGGACAGGGTATTGTACGGCTACACCTTC.

This clone turned up a few times. This chain connects TRBV3-1 (or the pseudogene TRBV3-2) to TRBJ1-2; 10 nucleotides match TRBD1. The junction had 10 bases not matched to a gene; V was cut back by 3 bases and J by 6 bases. CDR3 length equals 16 residues. Germline lookup yields CDR1 LGHDT and CDR2 YNNKEL (reference sequence). The CDR3 spells CASSHAGQGPGHGYTF. The DNA of the CDR3 is TGTGCCAGCAGCCACGCGGGACAGGGGCCGGGGCATGGCTACACCTTC.

The chain carries TRBV9 and TRBJ1-2; a possible D gene is TRBD1 (5 bases). Germline V lookup: CDR1 SGDLS, CDR2 YYNGEE. The CDR3 has 14 residues. Trimming stripped 5 bases from V and 4 bases from J, with 15 bases between. The chain's CDR3 is CASSEHQGLYGYTF. Written as DNA, the CDR3 is TGTGCCAGCAGTGAACATCAGGGCCTCTATGGCTACACCTTC.

The chain recombines TRBV28 with TRBJ2-7; the D is unclear. With 6 bases removed from V and 5 bases from J, the gap between germline ends came to 14 bases. The CDR3 has 13 amino acids. CDR1 is MDHEN and CDR2 is SYDVKM in the germline V gene. The CDR3 nucleotides read TGTGCCAGCAGCCGTTCCCCCCCCCACGAGCAGTACTTC. Translated, it gives CASSRSPPHEQYF.

J is TRBJ2-7 and V is TRBV5-1; TRBD1 matches 10 bases. CDR1 SGHRS and CDR2 YFSETQ come from the germline V gene. The CDR3 spans 15 residues. V shed 0 bases, J shed 5 bases, and the junction held 5 bases outside the gene matches. CDR3 coding DNA: TGCGCCAGCAGCTTGGGGGGACAGGGGTTCGACGAGCAGTACTTC. Protein product: CASSLGGQGFDEQYF.

This clone appeared a few times. The rearrangement uses TRBV27 and TRBJ2-2, with TRBD2 matching 10 bases. Germline-derived CDR1 and CDR2 are MNHEY and SMNVEV (reference sequence). V gave up 6 bases and J gave up 10 bases; unmatched junction bases: 11. The CDR3 has 15 amino acids. CDR3 residues: CASRRSSGRGEELFF. DNA for the CDR3: TGTGCCAGCAGACGCTCCAGCGGGAGGGGGGAGGAGCTGTTTTTT.